This entry features one T cell receptor beta chain sequence. Its cognate antigen is unknown. Trimming shortened V by 0 bases and J by 9 bases, and 6 bases separated the two germline ends. CDR3 length: 13 residues. Germline V gives CDR1 LGHNA, CDR2 YSLEER. The sample is drawn from a study of cytomegalovirus exposure and HLA in healthy donors. The study, taken as a whole, reports: In a later analysis, across HLA loci, associated TCR counts were highest for DRB1, lowest for HLA-C.

Amplification used 60 Vbeta primers and 13 Jbeta primers. TCRdb keeps only in-frame clones here, not all; method: immunoSEQ multiplex PCR. The profile shows around 130,000 clones, roughly 80% of them singletons. Sequencing was done on a sample of PBMCs. V gene TRBV4-3 combines with J gene TRBJ1-6, with unresolved D. This clonotype originated in a girl between 2 and 10 years old in good health and CMV-seronegative. In DNA, the CDR3 is TGCGCCAGCAGCCAAGAGCAGATTTCACCCCTCCACTTT. This translates into CASSQEQISPLHF.